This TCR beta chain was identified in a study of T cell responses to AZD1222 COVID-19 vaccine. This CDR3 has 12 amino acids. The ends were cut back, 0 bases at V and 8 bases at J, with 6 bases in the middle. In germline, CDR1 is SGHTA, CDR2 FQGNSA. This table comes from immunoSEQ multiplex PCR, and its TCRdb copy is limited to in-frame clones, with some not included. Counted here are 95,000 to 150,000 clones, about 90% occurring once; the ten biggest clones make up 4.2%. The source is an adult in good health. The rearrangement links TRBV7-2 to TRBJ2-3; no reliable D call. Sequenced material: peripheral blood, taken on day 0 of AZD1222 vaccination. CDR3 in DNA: TGTGCCAGCAGCTTAGCGCAGGTTACGCAGTATTTT. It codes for CASSLAQVTQYF.